This is a list of T cell receptor beta chains from one sample in a study of long-term antiretroviral therapy in people with HIV. Assay used: immunoSEQ multiplex PCR; TCRdb lists only in-frame clones, some missing. This sample has about 19,000 clones, with around 78% found just once. The input for sequencing was unsorted PBMCs, taken 2.2 years after starting antiretroviral therapy. These receptors were obtained from a man aged 45 to 65 with HIV. The CDR3 runs from the conserved cysteine through the conserved F or W. The D gene is left open where the match is weak. Expanded clones get a size class; other rows say once, few or many, or leave the size out.

clone size: -; D gene: -; V gene: TRBV5-1; J gene: TRBJ1-5; CDR3 length: 15; CDR3 DNA: TGCGCCAGCAGCTTGGAGTGGGGGGCAAATCAGCCCCAGCATTTT; CDR3 protein: CASSLEWGANQPQHF
clone size: -; D gene: TRBD2; V gene: TRBV29-1; J gene: TRBJ2-7; CDR3 length: 12; CDR3 DNA: TGCAGCGTTGGGACTAGCGGGTACGAGCAGTACTTC; CDR3 protein: CSVGTSGYEQYF
clone size: -; D gene: TRBD1; V gene: TRBV18; J gene: TRBJ2-7; CDR3 length: 17; CDR3 DNA: TGTGCCAGCTCTCCGTTCCGGGACAGGCTAGGGAGCGGCGAGCAGTACTTC; CDR3 protein: CASSPFRDRLGSGEQYF
clone size: -; D gene: -; V gene: TRBV7-2; J gene: TRBJ2-3; CDR3 length: 13; CDR3 DNA: TGTGCCAGCAGCTTTGTATCGGGGATTGGGCAGTATTTT; CDR3 protein: CASSFVSGIGQYF
clone size: -; D gene: -; V gene: TRBV28; J gene: TRBJ2-1; CDR3 length: 15; CDR3 DNA: TGTGCCAGCAGTTTCCGGTCTAGCGAGTACAATGAGCAGTTCTTC; CDR3 protein: CASSFRSSEYNEQFF
clone size: -; D gene: -; V gene: TRBV4-3; J gene: TRBJ2-5; CDR3 length: 15; CDR3 DNA: TGCGCCAGCAGCCAAGAGTGGGGATTCCAAGAGACCCAGTACTTC; CDR3 protein: CASSQEWGFQETQYF
clone size: -; D gene: -; V gene: TRBV5-1; J gene: TRBJ2-5; CDR3 length: 13; CDR3 DNA: TGCGCCAGCAGCGGGGGGGCGCAAGAGACCCAGTACTTC; CDR3 protein: CASSGGAQETQYF
clone size: -; D gene: TRBD2; V gene: TRBV13; J gene: TRBJ2-3; CDR3 length: 16; CDR3 DNA: TGTGCCAGCAGCTTAGAGCGGGAGGTGGAAACAGATACGCAGTATTTT; CDR3 protein: CASSLEREVETDTQYF
clone size: few; D gene: -; V gene: TRBV4-2; J gene: TRBJ1-5; CDR3 length: 16; CDR3 DNA: TGTGCCAGCAGCCAACATCAGGGGAATAGCAATCAGCCCCAGCATTTT; CDR3 protein: CASSQHQGNSNQPQHF
clone size: -; D gene: TRBD1; V gene: TRBV7-2; J gene: TRBJ1-4; CDR3 length: 15; CDR3 DNA: TGTGCCAGCAGCCCACAACAGGGGGCCAGGGAAAAACTGTTTTTT; CDR3 protein: CASSPQQGAREKLFF
clone size: -; D gene: TRBD1; V gene: TRBV5-6; J gene: TRBJ2-5; CDR3 length: 16; CDR3 DNA: TGTGCCAGCAGCTGGGAATCAGACAGGGTCCAAGAGACCCAGTACTTC; CDR3 protein: CASSWESDRVQETQYF
clone size: once; D gene: TRBD2; V gene: TRBV7-8; J gene: TRBJ2-7; CDR3 length: 13; CDR3 DNA: TGTGCCAGCCTAGCGGGAGTCTCCTACGAGCAGTACTTC; CDR3 protein: CASLAGVSYEQYF
clone size: -; D gene: -; V gene: TRBV9; J gene: TRBJ2-2; CDR3 length: 15; CDR3 DNA: TGTGCCAGCAGCGTAGCCAGGGCGAACACCGGGGAGCTGTTTTTT; CDR3 protein: CASSVARANTGELFF
clone size: -; D gene: TRBD1; V gene: TRBV19; J gene: TRBJ2-3; CDR3 length: 15; CDR3 DNA: TGTGCCAGTAGTTTCCAGACAGGGGGCCGGAATACGCAGTATTTT; CDR3 protein: CASSFQTGGRNTQYF
clone size: -; D gene: TRBD2; V gene: TRBV19; J gene: TRBJ2-2; CDR3 length: 18; CDR3 DNA: TGTGCCAGTAGTAAGAGACTAGCGGGAGGGTCGAGGACCGGGGAGCTGTTTTTT; CDR3 protein: CASSKRLAGGSRTGELFF
clone size: -; D gene: -; V gene: TRBV28; J gene: TRBJ2-3; CDR3 length: 15; CDR3 DNA: TGTGCCAGCCGCAAGCCACTGACCCGCACAGATACGCAGTATTTT; CDR3 protein: CASRKPLTRTDTQYF
clone size: -; D gene: TRBD2; V gene: TRBV4-2; J gene: TRBJ2-5; CDR3 length: 13; CDR3 DNA: TGTGCCACACGGGGGGGGGCAGAGGAGACCCAGTACTTC; CDR3 protein: CATRGGAEETQYF
clone size: -; D gene: -; V gene: TRBV7-3; J gene: TRBJ2-1; CDR3 length: 15; CDR3 DNA: TGTGCCAGCAGCTCCCCGGGACGGACGTACGATGAGCAGTTCTTC; CDR3 protein: CASSSPGRTYDEQFF
clone size: -; D gene: TRBD1; V gene: TRBV4-2; J gene: TRBJ2-7; CDR3 length: 15; CDR3 DNA: TGTGCCAGCAGCCTACGGACAGGGCAAGGACGCGAGCAGTACTTC; CDR3 protein: CASSLRTGQGREQYF
clone size: few; D gene: -; V gene: TRBV5-1; J gene: TRBJ2-7; CDR3 length: 14; CDR3 DNA: TGCGCCAGCAGCTTGGTTACTGACTCCTACGAGCAGTACTTC; CDR3 protein: CASSLVTDSYEQYF
clone size: -; D gene: TRBD1; V gene: TRBV5-1; J gene: TRBJ1-2; CDR3 length: 13; CDR3 DNA: TGCGCCAGCAGCTGGGGGGACAGGAGTGGCTACACCTTC; CDR3 protein: CASSWGDRSGYTF
clone size: -; D gene: -; V gene: TRBV27; J gene: TRBJ1-2; CDR3 length: 15; CDR3 DNA: TGTGCCAGCAGTTTACGAGGCCAACTTAACTATGGCTACACCTTC; CDR3 protein: CASSLRGQLNYGYTF
clone size: -; D gene: -; V gene: TRBV7-8; J gene: TRBJ1-5; CDR3 length: 15; CDR3 DNA: TGCGCCAGCAGCTTAGCCGGTCGGCTGAATCAGCCCCAGCATTTT; CDR3 protein: CASSLAGRLNQPQHF
clone size: -; D gene: -; V gene: TRBV2; J gene: TRBJ2-5; CDR3 length: 15; CDR3 DNA: TGTGCCAGCAGTGAATATGGCCGCTTGATGGAGACCCAGTACTTC; CDR3 protein: CASSEYGRLMETQYF
clone size: -; D gene: TRBD2; V gene: TRBV4-1; J gene: TRBJ2-3; CDR3 length: 15; CDR3 DNA: TGCGCCAGCAGCCACGAGGGGCGGGAGAGAGATACGCAGTATTTT; CDR3 protein: CASSHEGRERDTQYF
clone size: -; D gene: -; V gene: TRBV7-2; J gene: TRBJ1-2; CDR3 length: 14; CDR3 DNA: TGTGCCAGCAGCTTGACCCTTTCTAACTATGGCTACACCTTC; CDR3 protein: CASSLTLSNYGYTF
clone size: -; D gene: TRBD1; V gene: TRBV4-2; J gene: TRBJ2-1; CDR3 length: 14; CDR3 DNA: TGTGCCAGCGGAGGACAGGGGGCCTACAATGAGCAGTTCTTC; CDR3 protein: CASGGQGAYNEQFF
clone size: -; D gene: TRBD2; V gene: TRBV27; J gene: TRBJ2-1; CDR3 length: 16; CDR3 DNA: TGTGCCAGCAGTTTATCCGCGGGAGTGGGATACAATGAGCAGTTCTTC; CDR3 protein: CASSLSAGVGYNEQFF
clone size: -; D gene: -; V gene: TRBV2; J gene: TRBJ2-7; CDR3 length: 14; CDR3 DNA: TGTGCCAGCAGTGAAGGGCCAGGGGACTACGAGCAGTACTTC; CDR3 protein: CASSEGPGDYEQYF
clone size: -; D gene: -; V gene: TRBV6-1; J gene: TRBJ2-1; CDR3 length: 15; CDR3 DNA: TGTGCCAGCAGTGAAGCGCTGGGAGGTTACAATGAGCAGTTCTTC; CDR3 protein: CASSEALGGYNEQFF
clone size: -; D gene: -; V gene: TRBV7-9; J gene: TRBJ2-1; CDR3 length: 14; CDR3 DNA: TGTGCCAGCAGCTTAGTATCAGGGTACAATGAGCAGTTCTTC; CDR3 protein: CASSLVSGYNEQFF
clone size: -; D gene: TRBD1; V gene: TRBV7-2; J gene: TRBJ2-5; CDR3 length: 14; CDR3 DNA: TGTGCCAGCAGCCTGGACAGGGGAGGTGAGACCCAGTACTTC; CDR3 protein: CASSLDRGGETQYF
clone size: -; D gene: TRBD2; V gene: TRBV4-1; J gene: TRBJ2-7; CDR3 length: 14; CDR3 DNA: TGCGCCAGCAGCCAACGACTAGCAACCCACGAGCAGTACTTC; CDR3 protein: CASSQRLATHEQYF
clone size: -; D gene: TRBD2; V gene: TRBV19; J gene: TRBJ2-2; CDR3 length: 15; CDR3 DNA: TGTGCCAGTAGTAGGGAACTAGCGGGCACCGGGGAGCTGTTTTTT; CDR3 protein: CASSRELAGTGELFF
clone size: -; D gene: -; V gene: TRBV6-1; J gene: TRBJ2-7; CDR3 length: 13; CDR3 DNA: TGTGCCAGCAGTGAACGTCTAATTGACGAGCAGTACTTC; CDR3 protein: CASSERLIDEQYF
clone size: -; D gene: TRBD2; V gene: TRBV4-2; J gene: TRBJ2-7; CDR3 length: 17; CDR3 DNA: TGTGCCAGCAGCCAAGATCCTAGCGGGGCAAGCTCCTACGAGCAGTACTTC; CDR3 protein: CASSQDPSGASSYEQYF
clone size: -; D gene: -; V gene: TRBV4-1; J gene: TRBJ2-5; CDR3 length: 14; CDR3 DNA: TGCGCCAGCAGTCAGACAGGATACCAAGAGACCCAGTACTTC; CDR3 protein: CASSQTGYQETQYF
clone size: few; D gene: -; V gene: TRBV7-9; J gene: TRBJ1-5; CDR3 length: 15; CDR3 DNA: TGTGCCAGCAGCCCGAGGATGGATAGCAATCAGCCCCAGCATTTT; CDR3 protein: CASSPRMDSNQPQHF
clone size: -; D gene: -; V gene: TRBV2; J gene: TRBJ2-1; CDR3 length: 15; CDR3 DNA: TGTGCCAGCAGTGAGAGGCAGGCGGCCTACAATGAGCAGTTCTTC; CDR3 protein: CASSERQAAYNEQFF
clone size: -; D gene: -; V gene: TRBV28; J gene: TRBJ1-5; CDR3 length: 14; CDR3 DNA: TGTGCCAGCAGTTTCGCGGGGGGGGATCAGCCCCAGCATTTT; CDR3 protein: CASSFAGGDQPQHF
clone size: -; D gene: TRBD1; V gene: TRBV15; J gene: TRBJ1-1; CDR3 length: 15; CDR3 DNA: TGTGCCACCAGCCCAGGGACAGGGGGTAACACTGAAGCTTTCTTT; CDR3 protein: CATSPGTGGNTEAFF
clone size: -; D gene: -; V gene: TRBV5-1; J gene: TRBJ2-1; CDR3 length: 13; CDR3 DNA: TGCGCCAGCAGCTTGGGCCCCGTCAATGAGCAGTTCTTC; CDR3 protein: CASSLGPVNEQFF
clone size: once; D gene: -; V gene: TRBV15; J gene: TRBJ2-7; CDR3 length: 13; CDR3 DNA: TGTGCCACCAGCAGAGTTCAGGGGTACGAGCAGTACTTC; CDR3 protein: CATSRVQGYEQYF
clone size: -; D gene: -; V gene: TRBV10-3; J gene: TRBJ1-4; CDR3 length: 13; CDR3 DNA: TGTGCCATCACCGGGGGACTTTCCGAAAAACTGTTTTTT; CDR3 protein: CAITGGLSEKLFF
clone size: -; D gene: TRBD2; V gene: TRBV29-1; J gene: TRBJ2-5; CDR3 length: 13; CDR3 DNA: TGCAGCGTTGGGGGACTAACCCAAGAGACCCAGTACTTC; CDR3 protein: CSVGGLTQETQYF
clone size: few; D gene: -; V gene: TRBV7-9; J gene: TRBJ1-5; CDR3 length: 15; CDR3 DNA: TGTGCCAGCAGCGCGGACGTTTATAGCAATCAGCCCCAGCATTTT; CDR3 protein: CASSADVYSNQPQHF
clone size: -; D gene: -; V gene: TRBV7-9; J gene: TRBJ1-2; CDR3 length: 16; CDR3 DNA: TGTGCCAGCAGCCCCTCGGACTGGCCGCTATCGGTCGGCTACACCTTC; CDR3 protein: CASSPSDWPLSVGYTF